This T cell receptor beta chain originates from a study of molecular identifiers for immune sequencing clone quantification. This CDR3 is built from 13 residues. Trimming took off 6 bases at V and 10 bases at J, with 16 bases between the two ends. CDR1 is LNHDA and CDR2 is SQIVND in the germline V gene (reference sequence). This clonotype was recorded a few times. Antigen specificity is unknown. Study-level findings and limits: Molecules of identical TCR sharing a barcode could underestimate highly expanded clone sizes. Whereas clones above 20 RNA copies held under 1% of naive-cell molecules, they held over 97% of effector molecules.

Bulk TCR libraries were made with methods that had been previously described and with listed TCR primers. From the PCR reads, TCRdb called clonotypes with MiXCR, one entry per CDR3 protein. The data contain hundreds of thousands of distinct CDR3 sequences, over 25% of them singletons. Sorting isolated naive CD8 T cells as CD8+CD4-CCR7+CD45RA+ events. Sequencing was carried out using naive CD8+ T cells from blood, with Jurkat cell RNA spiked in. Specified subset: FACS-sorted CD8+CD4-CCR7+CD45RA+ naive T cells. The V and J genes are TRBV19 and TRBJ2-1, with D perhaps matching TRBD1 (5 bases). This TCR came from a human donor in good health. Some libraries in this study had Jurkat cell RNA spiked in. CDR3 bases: TGTGCCAGTAGCCCTGGGGCTATTAGGGAGCAGTTCTTC. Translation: CASSPGAIREQFF.